At least ten counts were recorded for the clone carrying this T cell receptor (beta chain). The germline gives CDR1 LGHNA, CDR2 YSLEER. CDR3 length: 15 amino acids. The ends were cut back, 0 bases at V and 6 bases at J, with 11 bases in the middle. The entry originates in a study of identical twins. TCRdb recomputed calls from the 5' RACE reads with MiXCR, one row per CDR3 protein. The repertoire consists of some 590,000 distinct CDR3 sequences, with 7.5% to 10% occurring once and the leading ten covering 2.5% to 3.5%. These records were also assigned to another study, of yellow fever vaccine responses in identical twins.

J is TRBJ2-2 and V is TRBV4-3, with TRBD1 as a possible D gene (5 bases). The specimen sequenced was PBMCs. The receptor was derived from a woman in her late teens or twenties in good health. The CDR3 nucleotides read TGCGCCAGCAGCCAAGATCTCAGGGTTCCCGGGGAGCTGTTTTTT. It encodes CASSQDLRVPGELFF.